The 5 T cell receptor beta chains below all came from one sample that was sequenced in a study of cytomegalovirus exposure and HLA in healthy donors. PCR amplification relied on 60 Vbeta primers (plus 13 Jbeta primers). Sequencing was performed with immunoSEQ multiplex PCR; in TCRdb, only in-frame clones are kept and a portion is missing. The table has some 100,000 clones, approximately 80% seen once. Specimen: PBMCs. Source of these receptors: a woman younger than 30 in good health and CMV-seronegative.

The CDR3 bases are TGTGCCAGCAGCTTAGTGTACGGGACTAGTACCTACAATGAGCAGTTCTTC. Its translation is CASSLVYGTSTYNEQFF. The chain has TRBV11-1 and TRBJ2-1, with TRBD2 matching over 8 bases. J was trimmed by 2 bases and V by 1 base; bases with no gene match: 7. The CDR3 has 17 residues. Germline V lookup: CDR1 SGHAT, CDR2 FQDESV (reference sequence). The whole variable domain, remainder taken from reference TRBV11-1 and TRBJ2-1, is EAEVAQSPRYKITEKSQAVAFWCDPISGHATLYWYRQILGQGPELLVQFQDESVVDDSQLPKDRFSAERLKGVDSTLKIQPAELGDSAMYLCASSLVYGTSTYNEQFFGPGTRLTVL.

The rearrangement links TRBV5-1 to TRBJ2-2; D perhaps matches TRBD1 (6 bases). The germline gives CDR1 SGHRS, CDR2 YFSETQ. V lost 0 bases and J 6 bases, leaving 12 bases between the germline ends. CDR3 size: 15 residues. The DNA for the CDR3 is TGCGCCAGCAGCTTGGACAGGGAAAGAGCCGGGGAGCTGTTTTTT. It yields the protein CASSLDRERAGELFF.

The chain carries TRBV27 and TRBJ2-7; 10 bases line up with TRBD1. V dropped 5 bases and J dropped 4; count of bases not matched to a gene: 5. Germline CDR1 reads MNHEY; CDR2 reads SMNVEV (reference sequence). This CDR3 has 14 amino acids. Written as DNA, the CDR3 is TGTGCCAGCAGTCCCGTGGGACAGGGGTACGAGCAGTACTTC. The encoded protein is CASSPVGQGYEQYF.

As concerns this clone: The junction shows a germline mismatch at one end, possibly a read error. The CDR3 spells CASSLGGVRTGF. The CDR3 DNA sequence: TGTGCCAGCAGCTTAGGAGGTGTCAGGACGGGATTC. The J gene is TRBJ1-2, the V gene TRBV7-9; D gene unclear. Looked up from germline, CDR1 is SEHNR and CDR2 is FQNEAQ (reference sequence). The CDR3 has 12 amino acids.

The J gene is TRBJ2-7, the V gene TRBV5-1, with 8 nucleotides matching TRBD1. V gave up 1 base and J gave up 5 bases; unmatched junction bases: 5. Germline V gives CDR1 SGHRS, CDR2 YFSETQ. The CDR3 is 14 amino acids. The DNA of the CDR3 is TGCGCCAGCAGCTTGACAGGGGGTTTCAACGAGCAGTACTTC. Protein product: CASSLTGGFNEQYF. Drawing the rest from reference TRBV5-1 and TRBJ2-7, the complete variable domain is KAGVTQTPRYLIKTRGQQVTLSCSPISGHRSVSWYQQTPGQGLQFLFEYFSETQRNKGNFPGRFSGRQFSNSRSEMNVSTLELGDSALYLCASSLTGGFNEQYFGPGTRLTVT.